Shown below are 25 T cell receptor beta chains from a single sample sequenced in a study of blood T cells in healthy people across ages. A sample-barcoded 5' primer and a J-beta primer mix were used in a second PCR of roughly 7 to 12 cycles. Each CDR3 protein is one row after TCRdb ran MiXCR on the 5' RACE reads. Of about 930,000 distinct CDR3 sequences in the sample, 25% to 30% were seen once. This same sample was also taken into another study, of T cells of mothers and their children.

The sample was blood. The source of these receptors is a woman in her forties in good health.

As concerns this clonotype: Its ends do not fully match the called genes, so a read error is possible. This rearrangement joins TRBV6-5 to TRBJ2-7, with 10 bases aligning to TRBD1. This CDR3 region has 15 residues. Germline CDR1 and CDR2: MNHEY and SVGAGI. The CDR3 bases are TGTGTCAGCAGCTTCTCAGGGACAGGGGACTACGAGCAGTACTTC. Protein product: CVSSFSGTGDYEQYF.

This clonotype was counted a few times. CDR3 coding DNA: TGTGCCAGCAGACCACACAGGGGGCACGGATCATCTCCCTACAATGAGCAGTTCTTC. Translating gives CASRPHRGHGSSPYNEQFF. The chain combines TRBV6-2 or TRBV6-3 with TRBJ2-1, with TRBD1 matching over 9 bases. Trimming cost V 6 bases and J 2 bases; bases outside gene matches: 17. CDR3 size: 19 residues. The germline gives CDR1 MNHEY, CDR2 SVGEGT.

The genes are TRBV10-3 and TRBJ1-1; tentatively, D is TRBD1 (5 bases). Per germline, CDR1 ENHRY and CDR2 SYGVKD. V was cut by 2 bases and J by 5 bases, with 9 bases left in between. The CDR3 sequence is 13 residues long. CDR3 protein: CAISEGAGTEAFF. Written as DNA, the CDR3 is TGTGCCATCAGTGAGGGGGCTGGGACTGAAGCTTTCTTT.

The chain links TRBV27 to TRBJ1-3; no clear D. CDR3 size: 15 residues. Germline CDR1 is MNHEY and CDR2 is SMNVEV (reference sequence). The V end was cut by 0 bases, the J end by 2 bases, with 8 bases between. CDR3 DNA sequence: TGTGCCAGCAGTTTATCGCTGATCCCTGGAAACACCATATATTTT. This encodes CASSLSLIPGNTIYF.

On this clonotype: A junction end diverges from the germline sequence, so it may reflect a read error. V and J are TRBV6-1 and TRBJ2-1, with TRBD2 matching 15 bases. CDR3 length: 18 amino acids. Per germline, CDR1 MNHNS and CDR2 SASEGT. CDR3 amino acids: CAGSGWTSGGASYNGQFF. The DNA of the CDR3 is TGTGCCGGCAGTGGCTGGACTAGCGGGGGGGCTTCCTACAATGGGCAGTTCTTC.

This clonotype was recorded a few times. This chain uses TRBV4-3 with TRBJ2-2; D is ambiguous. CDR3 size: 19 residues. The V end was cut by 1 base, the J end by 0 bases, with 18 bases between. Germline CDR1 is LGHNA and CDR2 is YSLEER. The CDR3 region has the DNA TGCGCCAGCAGCCAAGCGAGTGGCAGGTTGGATGCGAACACCGGGGAGCTGTTTTTT. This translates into CASSQASGRLDANTGELFF.

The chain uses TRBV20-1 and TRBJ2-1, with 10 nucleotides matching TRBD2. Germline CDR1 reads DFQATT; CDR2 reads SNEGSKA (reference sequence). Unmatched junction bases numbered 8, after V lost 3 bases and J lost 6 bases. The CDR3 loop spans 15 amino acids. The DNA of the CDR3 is TGCAGTGCTAGGACAAGCGGGAGGGCCGGCAATGAGCAGTTCTTC. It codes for CSARTSGRAGNEQFF.

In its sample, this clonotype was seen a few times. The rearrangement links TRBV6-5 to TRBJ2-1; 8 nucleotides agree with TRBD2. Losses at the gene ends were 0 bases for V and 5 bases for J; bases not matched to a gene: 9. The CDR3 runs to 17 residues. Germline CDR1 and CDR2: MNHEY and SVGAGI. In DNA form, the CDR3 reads TGTGCCAGCAGTTACTCTTATCCGGGAGGGAGAGACAATGAGCAGTTCTTC. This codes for CASSYSYPGGRDNEQFF.

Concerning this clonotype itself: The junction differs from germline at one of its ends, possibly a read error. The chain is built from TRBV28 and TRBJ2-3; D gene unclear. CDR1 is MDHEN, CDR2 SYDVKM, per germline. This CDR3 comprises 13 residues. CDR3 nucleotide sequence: TGTACCAGCAGAACCCCCCCTTCAGATACGCAGTATTTT. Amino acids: CTSRTPPSDTQYF.

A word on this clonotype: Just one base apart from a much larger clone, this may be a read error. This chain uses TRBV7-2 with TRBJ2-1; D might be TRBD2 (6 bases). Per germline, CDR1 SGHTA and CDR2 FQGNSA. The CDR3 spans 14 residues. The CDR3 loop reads CACRDLGGYNEQFF. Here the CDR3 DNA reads TGTGCCTGCAGGGACTTAGGAGGATACAATGAGCAGTTCTTC.

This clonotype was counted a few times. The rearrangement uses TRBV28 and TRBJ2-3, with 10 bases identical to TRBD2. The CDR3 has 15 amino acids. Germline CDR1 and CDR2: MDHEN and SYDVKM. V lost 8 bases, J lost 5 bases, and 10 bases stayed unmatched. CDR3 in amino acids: CASSLLAGVGDTQYF. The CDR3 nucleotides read TGTGCCAGCTCTCTTCTAGCGGGGGTTGGAGATACGCAGTATTTT.

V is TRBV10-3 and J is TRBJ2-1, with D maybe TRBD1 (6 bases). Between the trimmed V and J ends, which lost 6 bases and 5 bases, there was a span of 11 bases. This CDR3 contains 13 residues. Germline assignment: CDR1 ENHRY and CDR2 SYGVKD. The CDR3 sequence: CAIRGTNDNEQFF. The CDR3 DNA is TGTGCCATCAGAGGGACAAATGACAATGAGCAGTTCTTC.

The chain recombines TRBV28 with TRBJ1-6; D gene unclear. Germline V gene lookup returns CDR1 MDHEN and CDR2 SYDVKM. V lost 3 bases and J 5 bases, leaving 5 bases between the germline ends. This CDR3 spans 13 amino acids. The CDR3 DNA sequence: TGTGCCAGCAGTTTGTTCGATAATTCACCCCTCCACTTT. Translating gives CASSLFDNSPLHF.

DNA for the CDR3: TGTGCCAGCAGCGGACGGGACAGACTACTATCCGGGGAGCTGTTTTTT. Amino acids: CASSGRDRLLSGELFF. V gene TRBV9 combines with J gene TRBJ2-2, with 7 bases aligning to TRBD1. This CDR3 is built from 16 residues. With 3 bases clipped from V and 6 bases from J, the junction kept 11 bases outside the gene matches. The germline CDR1 and CDR2 sequences are SGDLS and YYNGEE.

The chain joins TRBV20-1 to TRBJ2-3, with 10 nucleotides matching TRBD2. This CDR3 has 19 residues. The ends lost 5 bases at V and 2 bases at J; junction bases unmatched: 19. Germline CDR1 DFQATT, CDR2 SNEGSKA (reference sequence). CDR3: CSAYPRTSGPHPNTDTQYF. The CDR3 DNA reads TGCAGTGCTTATCCCCGGACTAGCGGTCCACACCCCAACACAGATACGCAGTATTTT.

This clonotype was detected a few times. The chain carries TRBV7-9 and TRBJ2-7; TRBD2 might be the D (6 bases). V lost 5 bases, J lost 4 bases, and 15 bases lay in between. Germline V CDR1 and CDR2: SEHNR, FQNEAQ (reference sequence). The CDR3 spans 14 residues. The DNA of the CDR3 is TGTGCCAGCAGCGGAGGGGTTATGGGATACGAGCAGTACTTC. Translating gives CASSGGVMGYEQYF. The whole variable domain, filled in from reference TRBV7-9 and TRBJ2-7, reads DTGVSQNPRHKITKRGQNVTFRCDPISEHNRLYWYRQTLGQGPEFLTYFQNEAQLEKSRLLSDRFSAERPKGSFSTLEIQRTEQGDSAMYLCASSGGVMGYEQYFGPGTRLTVT.

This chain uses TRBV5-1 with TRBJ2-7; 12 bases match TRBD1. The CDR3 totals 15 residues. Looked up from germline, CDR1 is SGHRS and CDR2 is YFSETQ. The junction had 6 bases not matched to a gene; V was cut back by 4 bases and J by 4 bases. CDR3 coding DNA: TGCGCCAGCAGCCGGGACAGGGGGCGCAAATACGAGCAGTACTTC. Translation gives CASSRDRGRKYEQYF. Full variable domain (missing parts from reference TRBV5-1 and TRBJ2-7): KAGVTQTPRYLIKTRGQQVTLSCSPISGHRSVSWYQQTPGQGLQFLFEYFSETQRNKGNFPGRFSGRQFSNSRSEMNVSTLELGDSALYLCASSRDRGRKYEQYFGPGTRLTVT.

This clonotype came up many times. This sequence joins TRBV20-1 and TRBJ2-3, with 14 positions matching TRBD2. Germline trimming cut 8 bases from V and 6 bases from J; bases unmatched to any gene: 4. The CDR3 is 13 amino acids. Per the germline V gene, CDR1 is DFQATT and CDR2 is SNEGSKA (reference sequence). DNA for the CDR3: TGCAGTCCGACTAGCGGGGGGGCGGATACGCAGTATTTT. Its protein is CSPTSGGADTQYF.

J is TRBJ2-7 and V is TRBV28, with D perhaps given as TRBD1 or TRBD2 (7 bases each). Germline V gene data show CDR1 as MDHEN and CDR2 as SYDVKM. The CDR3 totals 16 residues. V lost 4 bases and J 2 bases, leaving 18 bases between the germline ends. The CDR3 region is CASSSGGGSGAYEQYF. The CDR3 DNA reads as TGTGCCAGCAGTTCAGGGGGGGGGTCTGGGGCCTACGAGCAGTACTTC.

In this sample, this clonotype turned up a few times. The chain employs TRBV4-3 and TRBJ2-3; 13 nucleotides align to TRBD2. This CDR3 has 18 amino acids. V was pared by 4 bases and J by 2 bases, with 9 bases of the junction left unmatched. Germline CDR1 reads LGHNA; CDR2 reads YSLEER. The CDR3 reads CASSPTLGLAGDTDTQYF. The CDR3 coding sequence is TGCGCCAGCAGCCCGACCCTAGGACTAGCGGGAGACACAGATACGCAGTATTTT.

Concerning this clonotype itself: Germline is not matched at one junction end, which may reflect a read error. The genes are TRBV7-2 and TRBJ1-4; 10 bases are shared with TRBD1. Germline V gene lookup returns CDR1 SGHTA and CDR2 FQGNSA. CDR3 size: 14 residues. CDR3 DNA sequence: TGTGCCAGCAGCCGGGGACAGGGGTTTGAAAAACTGTATTTT. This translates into CASSRGQGFEKLYF.

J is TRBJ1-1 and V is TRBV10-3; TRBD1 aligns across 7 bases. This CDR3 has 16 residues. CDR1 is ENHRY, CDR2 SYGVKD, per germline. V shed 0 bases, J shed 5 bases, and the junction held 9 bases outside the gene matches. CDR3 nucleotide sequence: TGTGCCATCAGTGAGTCAGATACAGGGGAGTGGACTGAAGCTTTCTTT. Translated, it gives CAISESDTGEWTEAFF.

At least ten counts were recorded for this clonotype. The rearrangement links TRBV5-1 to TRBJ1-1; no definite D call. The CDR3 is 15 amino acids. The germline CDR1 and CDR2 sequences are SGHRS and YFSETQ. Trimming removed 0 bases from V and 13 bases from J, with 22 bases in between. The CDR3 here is CASSLAQVPARRVFF. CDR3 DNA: TGCGCCAGCAGCTTGGCCCAGGTACCAGCGCGTCGGGTTTTCTTT.

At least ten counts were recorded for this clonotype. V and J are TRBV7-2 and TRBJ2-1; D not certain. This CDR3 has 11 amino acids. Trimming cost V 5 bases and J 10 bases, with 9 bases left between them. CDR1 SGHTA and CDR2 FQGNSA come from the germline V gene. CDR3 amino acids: CASSPDLEQFF. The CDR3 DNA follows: TGTGCCAGCAGCCCCGACTTAGAGCAGTTCTTC.

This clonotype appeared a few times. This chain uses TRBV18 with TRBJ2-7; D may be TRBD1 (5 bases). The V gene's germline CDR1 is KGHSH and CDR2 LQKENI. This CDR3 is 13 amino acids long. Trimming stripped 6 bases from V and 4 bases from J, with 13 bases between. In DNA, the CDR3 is TGTGCCAGCTCCGAGATAACAGGATACGAGCAGTACTTC. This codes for CASSEITGYEQYF.